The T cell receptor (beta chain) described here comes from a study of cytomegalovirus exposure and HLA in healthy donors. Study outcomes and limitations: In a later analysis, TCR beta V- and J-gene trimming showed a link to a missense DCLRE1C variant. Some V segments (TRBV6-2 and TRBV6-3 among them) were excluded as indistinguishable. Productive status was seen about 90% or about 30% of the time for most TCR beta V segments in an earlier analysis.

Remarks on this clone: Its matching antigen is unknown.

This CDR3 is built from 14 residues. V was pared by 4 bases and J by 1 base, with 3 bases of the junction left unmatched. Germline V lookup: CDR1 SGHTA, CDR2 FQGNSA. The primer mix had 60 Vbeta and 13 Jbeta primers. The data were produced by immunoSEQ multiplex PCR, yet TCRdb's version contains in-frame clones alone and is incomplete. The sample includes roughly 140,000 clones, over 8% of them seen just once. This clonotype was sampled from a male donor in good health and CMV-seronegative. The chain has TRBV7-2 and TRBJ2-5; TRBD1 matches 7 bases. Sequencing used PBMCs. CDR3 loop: CASSSTGLQETQYF. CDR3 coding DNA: TGTGCCAGCAGCTCGACAGGGCTCCAAGAGACCCAGTACTTC.